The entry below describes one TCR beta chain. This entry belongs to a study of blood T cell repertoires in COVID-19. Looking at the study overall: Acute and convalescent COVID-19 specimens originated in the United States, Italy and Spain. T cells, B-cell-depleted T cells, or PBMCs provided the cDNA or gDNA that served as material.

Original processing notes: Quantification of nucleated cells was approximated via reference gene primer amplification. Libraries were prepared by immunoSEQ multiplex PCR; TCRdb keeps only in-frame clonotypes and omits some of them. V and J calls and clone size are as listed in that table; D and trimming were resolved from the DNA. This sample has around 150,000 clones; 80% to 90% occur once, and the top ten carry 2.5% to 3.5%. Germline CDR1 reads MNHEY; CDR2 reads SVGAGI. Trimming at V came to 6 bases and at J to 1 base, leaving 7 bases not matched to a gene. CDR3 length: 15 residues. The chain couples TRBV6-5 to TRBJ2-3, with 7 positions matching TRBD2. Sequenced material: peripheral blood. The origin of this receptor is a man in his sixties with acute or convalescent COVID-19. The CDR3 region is CASRRDGRRTDTQYF. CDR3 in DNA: TGTGCCAGCAGACGCGACGGGAGGCGCACAGATACGCAGTATTTT.